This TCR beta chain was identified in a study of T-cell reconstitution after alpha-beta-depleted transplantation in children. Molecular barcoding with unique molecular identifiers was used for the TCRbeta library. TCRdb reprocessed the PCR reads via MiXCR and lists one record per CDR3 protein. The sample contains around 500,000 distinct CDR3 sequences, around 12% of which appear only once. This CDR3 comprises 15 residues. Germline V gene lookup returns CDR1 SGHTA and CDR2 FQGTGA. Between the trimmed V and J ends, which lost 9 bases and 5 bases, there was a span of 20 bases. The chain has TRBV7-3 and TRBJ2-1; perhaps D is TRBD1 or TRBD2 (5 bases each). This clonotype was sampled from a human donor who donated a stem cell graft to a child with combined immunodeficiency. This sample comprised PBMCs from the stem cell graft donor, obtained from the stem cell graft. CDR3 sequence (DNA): TGTGCCAGTGTTCCGGGACGCAGGATACACAATGAGCAGTTCTTC. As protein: CASVPGRRIHNEQFF.